Included here is one T cell receptor (beta chain) sequence, with context. The trim removed 4 bases at V and 3 bases at J, leaving 3 bases unmatched. The CDR3 spans 15 residues. Germline V gene sequence: CDR1 MNHEY, CDR2 SVGAGI. The entry originates in a study of PD-L1 blockade in urothelial cancer. Background on the study: Patients had been given 0 to 3 earlier chemotherapy regimens. Blood yielded a median of around 150,000 T cells per sample.

The investigators introduced synthetic TCR analog templates into each PCR as spikes. Here immunoSEQ multiplex PCR was the method, and the copy in TCRdb shows in-frame clones only, minus some. Of roughly 39,000 clones listed, 91% are singletons. Time point specified: pretreatment peripheral blood. The study collected 1 to 8 samples per patient, pretreatment and on-treatment. The specimen comprised PBMCs, sampled around atezolizumab (anti-PD-L1) treatment. The V call is TRBV6-5, the J call TRBJ1-1, with 12 positions matching TRBD1. This receptor was obtained from a woman aged 55 to 70 with urothelial cancer. For the CDR3, the DNA is TGTGCCAGCAGTTGGGGACAGGGGGCTGACACTGAAGCTTTCTTT. Translation: CASSWGQGADTEAFF.